The clone carrying this T cell receptor (beta chain) was observed at least ten times. The antigen is unknown. This entry belongs to a study of identical twins. V was cut by 0 bases and J by 7 bases, with 8 bases left in between. CDR3 length: 14 amino acids. CDR1 is KGHDR and CDR2 is SFDVKD in the germline V gene. TCRdb reprocessed the 5' RACE reads with MiXCR, giving one entry per CDR3 protein. The sample holds approximately 590,000 distinct CDR3 sequences, 9% to 10% seen once. Study-level points and caveats: Weaker excess twin sharing was observed in beta out-of-frame sequences. Abundant beta clonotypes from cord blood bore fewer insertions; memory repertoires lacked this pattern.

The data also belong to a second study, concerning yellow fever vaccine responses in identical twins.

This receptor was taken from a woman between 18 and 29 years old in good health. The sequencing input was PBMCs. This chain connects TRBV24-1 to TRBJ2-2, with TRBD1 as a possible D gene (5 bases). This CDR3 is CATSDLMGLGELFF. DNA for the CDR3: TGTGCCACCAGTGATTTGATGGGGCTCGGGGAGCTGTTTTTT.